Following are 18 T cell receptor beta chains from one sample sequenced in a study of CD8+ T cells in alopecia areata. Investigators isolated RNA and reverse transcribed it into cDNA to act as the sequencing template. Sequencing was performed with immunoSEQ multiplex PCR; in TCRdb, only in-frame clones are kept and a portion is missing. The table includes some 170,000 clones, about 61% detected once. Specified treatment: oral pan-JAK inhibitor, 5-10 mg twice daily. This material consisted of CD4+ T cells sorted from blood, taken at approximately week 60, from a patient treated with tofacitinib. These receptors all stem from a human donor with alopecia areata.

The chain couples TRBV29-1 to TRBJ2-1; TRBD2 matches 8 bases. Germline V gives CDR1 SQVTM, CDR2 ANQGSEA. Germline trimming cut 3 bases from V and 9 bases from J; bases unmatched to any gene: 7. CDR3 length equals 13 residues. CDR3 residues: CSVDTSGGSEQFF. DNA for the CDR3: TGCAGCGTTGACACAAGCGGGGGTTCTGAGCAGTTCTTC.

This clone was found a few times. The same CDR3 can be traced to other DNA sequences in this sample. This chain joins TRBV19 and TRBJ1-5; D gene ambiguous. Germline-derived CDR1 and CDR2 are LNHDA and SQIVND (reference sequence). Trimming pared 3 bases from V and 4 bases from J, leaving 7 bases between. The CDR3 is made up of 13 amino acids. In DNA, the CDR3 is TGTGCCAGTAGTATGACCGGGAATCAGCCCCAGCATTTT. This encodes CASSMTGNQPQHF. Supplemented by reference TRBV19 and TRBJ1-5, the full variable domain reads DGGITQSPKYLFRKEGQNVTLSCEQNLNHDAMYWYRQDPGQGLRLIYYSQIVNDFQKGDIAEGYSVSREKKESFPLTVTSAQKNPTAFYLCASSMTGNQPQHFGDGTRLSIL.

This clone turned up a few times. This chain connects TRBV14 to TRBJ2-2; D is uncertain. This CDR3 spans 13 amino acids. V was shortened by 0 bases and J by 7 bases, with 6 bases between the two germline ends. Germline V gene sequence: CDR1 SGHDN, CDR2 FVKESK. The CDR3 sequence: CASSQDMGGELFF. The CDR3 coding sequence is TGTGCCAGCAGCCAAGATATGGGCGGGGAGCTGTTTTTT. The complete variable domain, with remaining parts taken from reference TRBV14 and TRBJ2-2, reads EAGVTQFPSHSVIEKGQTVTLRCDPISGHDNLYWYRRVMGKEIKFLLHFVKESKQDESGMPNNRFLAERTGGTYSTLKVQPAELEDSGVYFCASSQDMGGELFFGEGSRLTVL.

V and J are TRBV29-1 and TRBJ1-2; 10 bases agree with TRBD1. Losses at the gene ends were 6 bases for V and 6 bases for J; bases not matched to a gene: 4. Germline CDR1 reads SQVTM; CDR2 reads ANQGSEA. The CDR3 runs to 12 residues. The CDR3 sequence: CSVRQGAHGYTF. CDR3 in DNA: TGCAGCGTAAGACAGGGGGCCCATGGCTACACCTTC.

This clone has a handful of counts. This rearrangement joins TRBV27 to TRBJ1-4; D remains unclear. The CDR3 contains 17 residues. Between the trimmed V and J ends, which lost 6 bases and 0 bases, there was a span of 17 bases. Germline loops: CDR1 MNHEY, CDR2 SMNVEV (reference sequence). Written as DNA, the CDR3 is TGTGCCAGCAGCGTCTGGCACAGCTCTGCAACTAATGAAAAACTGTTTTTT. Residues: CASSVWHSSATNEKLFF.

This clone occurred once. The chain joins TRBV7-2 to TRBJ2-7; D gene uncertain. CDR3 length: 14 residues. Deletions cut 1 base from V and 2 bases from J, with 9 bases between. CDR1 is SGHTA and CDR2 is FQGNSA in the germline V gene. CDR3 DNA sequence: TGTGCCAGCAGCTTAGGTGTGGGTCCCTACGAGCAGTACTTC. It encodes CASSLGVGPYEQYF.

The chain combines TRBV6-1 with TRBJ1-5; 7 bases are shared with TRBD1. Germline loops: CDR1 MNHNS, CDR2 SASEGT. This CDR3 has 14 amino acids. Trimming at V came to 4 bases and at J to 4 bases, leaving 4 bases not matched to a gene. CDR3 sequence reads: CASSVRGRNQPQHF. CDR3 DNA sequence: TGTGCCAGCAGTGTGAGGGGGCGGAATCAGCCCCAGCATTTT.

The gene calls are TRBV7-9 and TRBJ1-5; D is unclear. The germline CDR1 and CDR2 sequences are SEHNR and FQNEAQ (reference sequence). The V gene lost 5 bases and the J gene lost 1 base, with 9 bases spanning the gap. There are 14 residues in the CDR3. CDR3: CASSPGNSNQPQHF. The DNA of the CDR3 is TGTGCCAGCAGCCCGGGGAACAGCAATCAGCCCCAGCATTTT.

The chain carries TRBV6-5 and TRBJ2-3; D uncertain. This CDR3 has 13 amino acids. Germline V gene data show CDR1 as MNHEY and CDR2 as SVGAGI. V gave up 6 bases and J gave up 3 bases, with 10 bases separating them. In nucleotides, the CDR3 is TGTGCCAGCAGGCGGACCGCGACAGATACGCAGTATTTT. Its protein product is CASRRTATDTQYF.

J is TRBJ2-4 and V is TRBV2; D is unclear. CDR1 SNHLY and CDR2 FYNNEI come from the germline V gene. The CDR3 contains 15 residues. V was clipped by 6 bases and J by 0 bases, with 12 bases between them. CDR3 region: CASSEEILAKNIQYF. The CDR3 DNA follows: TGTGCCAGCAGCGAGGAGATACTAGCCAAAAACATTCAGTACTTC.

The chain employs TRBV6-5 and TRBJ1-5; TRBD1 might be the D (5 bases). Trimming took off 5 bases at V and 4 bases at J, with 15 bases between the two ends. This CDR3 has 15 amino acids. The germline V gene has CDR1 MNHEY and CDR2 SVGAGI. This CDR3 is CASSKWPRVNQPQHF. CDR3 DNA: TGTGCCAGCAGTAAATGGCCCAGGGTAAATCAGCCCCAGCATTTT.

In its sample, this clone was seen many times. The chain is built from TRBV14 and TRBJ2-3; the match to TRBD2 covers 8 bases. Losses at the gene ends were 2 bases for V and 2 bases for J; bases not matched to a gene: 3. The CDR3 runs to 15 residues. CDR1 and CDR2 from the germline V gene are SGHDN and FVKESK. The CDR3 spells CASSQQLAATDTQYF. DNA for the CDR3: TGTGCCAGCAGCCAACAACTAGCGGCCACAGATACGCAGTATTTT. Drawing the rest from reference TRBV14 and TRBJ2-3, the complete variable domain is EAGVTQFPSHSVIEKGQTVTLRCDPISGHDNLYWYRRVMGKEIKFLLHFVKESKQDESGMPNNRFLAERTGGTYSTLKVQPAELEDSGVYFCASSQQLAATDTQYFGPGTRLTVL.

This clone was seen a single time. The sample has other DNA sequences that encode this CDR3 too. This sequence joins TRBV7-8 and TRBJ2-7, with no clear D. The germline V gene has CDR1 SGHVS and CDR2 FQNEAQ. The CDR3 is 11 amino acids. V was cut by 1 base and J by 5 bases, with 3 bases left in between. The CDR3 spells CASSLDNEQYF. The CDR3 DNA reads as TGTGCCAGCAGCTTAGACAACGAGCAGTACTTC.

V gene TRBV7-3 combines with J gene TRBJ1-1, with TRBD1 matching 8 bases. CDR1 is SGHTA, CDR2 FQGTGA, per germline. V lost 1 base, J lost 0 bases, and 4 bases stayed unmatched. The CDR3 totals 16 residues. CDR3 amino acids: CASSLNPGQVNTEAFF. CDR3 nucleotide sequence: TGTGCCAGCAGCTTAAACCCGGGACAGGTGAACACTGAAGCTTTCTTT.

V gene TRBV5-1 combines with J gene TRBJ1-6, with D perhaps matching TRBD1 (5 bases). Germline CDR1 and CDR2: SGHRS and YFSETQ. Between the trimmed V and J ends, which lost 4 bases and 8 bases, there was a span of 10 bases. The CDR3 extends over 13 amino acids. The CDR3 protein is CASSTGPHSPLHF. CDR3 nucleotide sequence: TGCGCCAGCAGCACGGGACCCCATTCACCCCTCCACTTT.

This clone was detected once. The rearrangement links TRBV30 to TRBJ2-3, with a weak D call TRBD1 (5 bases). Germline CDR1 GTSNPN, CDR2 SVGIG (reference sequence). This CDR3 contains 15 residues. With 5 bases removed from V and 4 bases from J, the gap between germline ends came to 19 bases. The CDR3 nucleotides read TGTGCCTGGGGCACATGGGCAGGGCTTGCAGATACGCAGTATTTT. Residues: CAWGTWAGLADTQYF.

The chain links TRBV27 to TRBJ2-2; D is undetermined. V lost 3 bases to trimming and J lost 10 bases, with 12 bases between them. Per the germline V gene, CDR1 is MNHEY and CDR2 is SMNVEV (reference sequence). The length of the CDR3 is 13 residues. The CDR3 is CASSLRGPEELFF. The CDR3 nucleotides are TGTGCCAGCAGTTTGAGAGGTCCCGAGGAGCTGTTTTTT.

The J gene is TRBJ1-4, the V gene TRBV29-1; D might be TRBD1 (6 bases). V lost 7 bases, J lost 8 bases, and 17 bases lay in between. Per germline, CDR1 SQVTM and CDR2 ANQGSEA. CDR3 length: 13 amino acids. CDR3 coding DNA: TGCAGCGCCCGACGGGGGCAGGGGGAAAAACTGTTTTTT. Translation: CSARRGQGEKLFF. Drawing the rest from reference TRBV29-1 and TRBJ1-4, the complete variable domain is SAVISQKPSRDICQRGTSLTIQCQVDSQVTMMFWYRQQPGQSLTLIATANQGSEATYESGFVIDKFPISRPNLTFSTLTVSNMSPEDSSIYLCSARRGQGEKLFFGSGTQLSVL.